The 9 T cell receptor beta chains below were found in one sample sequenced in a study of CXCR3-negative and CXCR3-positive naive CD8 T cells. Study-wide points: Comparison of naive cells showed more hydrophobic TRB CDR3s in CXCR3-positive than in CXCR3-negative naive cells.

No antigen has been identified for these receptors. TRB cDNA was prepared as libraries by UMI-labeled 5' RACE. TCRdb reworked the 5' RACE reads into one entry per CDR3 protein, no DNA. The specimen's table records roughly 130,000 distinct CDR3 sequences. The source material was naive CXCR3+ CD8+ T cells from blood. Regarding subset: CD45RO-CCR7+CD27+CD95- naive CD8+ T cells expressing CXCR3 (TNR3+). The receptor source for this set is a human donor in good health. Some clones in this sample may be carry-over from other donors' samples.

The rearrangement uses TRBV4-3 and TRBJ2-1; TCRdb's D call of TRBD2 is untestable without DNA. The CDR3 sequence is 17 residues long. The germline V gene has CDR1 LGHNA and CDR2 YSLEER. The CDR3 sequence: CASSQESLALSYNEQFF.

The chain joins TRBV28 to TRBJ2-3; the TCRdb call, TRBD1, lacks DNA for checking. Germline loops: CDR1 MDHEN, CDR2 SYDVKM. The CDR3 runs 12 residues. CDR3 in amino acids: CASSLGGGTQYF.

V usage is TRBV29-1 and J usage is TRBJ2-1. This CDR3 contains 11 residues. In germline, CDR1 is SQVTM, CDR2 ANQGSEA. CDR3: CSVANYNEQFF.

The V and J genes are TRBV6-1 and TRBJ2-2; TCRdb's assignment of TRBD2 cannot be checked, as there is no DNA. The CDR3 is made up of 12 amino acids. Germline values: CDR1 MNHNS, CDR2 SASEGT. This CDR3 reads CAGPPNTGELFF.

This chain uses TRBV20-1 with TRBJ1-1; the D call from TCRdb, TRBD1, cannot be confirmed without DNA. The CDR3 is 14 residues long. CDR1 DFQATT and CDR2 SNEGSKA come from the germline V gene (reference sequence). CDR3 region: CSAREAGTDTEAFF.

CDR3 sequence: CASGHWGGGYEQYF. This rearrangement joins TRBV13 to TRBJ2-7; TCRdb proposes TRBD1, but this gene call is untestable without DNA. The germline gives CDR1 PRHDT, CDR2 FYEKMQ (reference sequence). This CDR3 comprises 14 residues.

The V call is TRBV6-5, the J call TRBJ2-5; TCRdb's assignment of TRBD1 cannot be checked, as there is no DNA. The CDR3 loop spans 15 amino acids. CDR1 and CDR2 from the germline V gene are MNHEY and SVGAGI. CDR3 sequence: CASSYLGGSGETQYF.

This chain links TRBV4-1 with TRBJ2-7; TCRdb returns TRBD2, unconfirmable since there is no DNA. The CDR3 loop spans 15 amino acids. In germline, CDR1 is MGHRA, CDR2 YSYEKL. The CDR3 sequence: CASSQRTSGGYEQYF.

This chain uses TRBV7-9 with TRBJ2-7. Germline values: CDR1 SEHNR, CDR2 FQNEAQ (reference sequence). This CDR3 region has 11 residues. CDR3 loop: CASSDPYEQYF.